This TCR beta chain appears in the sequencing data of a study of regulatory T cells in long-lasting Graves disease. Study-level results: Peripheral blood was the sole material, not thyroid tissue.

This clonotype was detected ten times or more. The antigen remains unidentified. With 5 bases removed from V and 12 bases from J, the gap between germline ends came to 17 bases. CDR3 size: 12 residues. Germline V gene lookup returns CDR1 SGHAT and CDR2 FQNNGV. Time point denoted: newly diagnosed GD, antithyroid drugs for less than 3 months. PBMC RNA served as the TCR library source. A nine-milliliter sample of peripheral blood was drawn into EDTA tubes. Arm-PCR with iRepertoire HTBI primers amplified the CDR3 regions for these TCR beta libraries. TCRdb passed the multiplex PCR reads through MiXCR, listing each CDR3 protein once. Among 200,000 to 250,000 distinct CDR3 sequences listed, 15% to 20% were seen once.

V is TRBV11-2 and J is TRBJ2-7, with D perhaps TRBD1 or TRBD2 (7 bases each). Sequences were derived from peripheral blood mononuclear cells (PBMCs), sampled at new diagnosis, from a patient treated with antithyroid drugs. The receptor was isolated from a female donor with Graves disease. CDR3 coding DNA: TGTGCCAGCAGCACTCCAGGGGGGGTTCCGTACTTC. It codes for CASSTPGGVPYF. The whole variable domain, filled in from reference TRBV11-2 and TRBJ2-7, reads EAGVAQSPRYKIIEKRQSVAFWCNPISGHATLYWYQQILGQGPKLLIQFQNNGVVDDSQLPKDRFSAERLKGVDSTLKIQPAKLEDSAVYLCASSTPGGVPYFGPGTRLTVT.